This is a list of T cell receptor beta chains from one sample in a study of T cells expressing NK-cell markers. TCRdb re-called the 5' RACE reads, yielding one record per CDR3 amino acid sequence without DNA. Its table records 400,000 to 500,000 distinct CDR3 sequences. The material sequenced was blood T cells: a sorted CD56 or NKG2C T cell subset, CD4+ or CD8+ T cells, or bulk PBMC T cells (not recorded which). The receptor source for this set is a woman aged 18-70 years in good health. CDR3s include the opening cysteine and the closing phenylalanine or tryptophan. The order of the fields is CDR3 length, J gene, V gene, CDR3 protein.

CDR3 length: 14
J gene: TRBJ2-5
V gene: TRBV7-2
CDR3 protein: CASSLGVRGETQYF

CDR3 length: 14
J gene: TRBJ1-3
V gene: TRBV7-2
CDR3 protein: CASSRLAAGNTIYF

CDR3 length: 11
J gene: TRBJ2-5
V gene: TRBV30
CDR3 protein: CAWSVMGTQYF

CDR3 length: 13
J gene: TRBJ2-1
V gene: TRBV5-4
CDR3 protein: CASSLVMGSEQFF

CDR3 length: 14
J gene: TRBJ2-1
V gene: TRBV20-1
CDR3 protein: CSARDYEGYNEQFF

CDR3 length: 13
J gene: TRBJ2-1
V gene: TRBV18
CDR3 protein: CASSPMEGHEQFF

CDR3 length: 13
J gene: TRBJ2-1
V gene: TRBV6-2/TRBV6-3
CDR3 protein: CAHGGQAYNEQFF

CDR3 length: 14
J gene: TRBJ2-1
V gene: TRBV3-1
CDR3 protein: CASSHSGRLDEQFF

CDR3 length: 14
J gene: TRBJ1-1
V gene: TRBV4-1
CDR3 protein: CASSQGGSRAEAFF

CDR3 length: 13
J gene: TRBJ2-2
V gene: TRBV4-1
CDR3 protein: CASSPSWSGELFF

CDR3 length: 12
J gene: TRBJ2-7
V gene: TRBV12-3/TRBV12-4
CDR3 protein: CASSGRTYEQYF

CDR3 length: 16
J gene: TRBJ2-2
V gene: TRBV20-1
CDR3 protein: CSARSFFIRGSGELFF

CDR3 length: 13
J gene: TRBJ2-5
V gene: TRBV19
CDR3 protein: CASSPPQRETQYF

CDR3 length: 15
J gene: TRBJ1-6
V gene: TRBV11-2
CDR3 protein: CASSLMRAPDSPLHF

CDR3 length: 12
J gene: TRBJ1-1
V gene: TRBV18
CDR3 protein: CASLPAAGEAFF

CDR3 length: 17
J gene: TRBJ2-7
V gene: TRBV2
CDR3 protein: CASSEALGDFSSYEQYF

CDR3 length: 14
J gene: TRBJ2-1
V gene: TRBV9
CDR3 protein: CASSATLTGNEQFF

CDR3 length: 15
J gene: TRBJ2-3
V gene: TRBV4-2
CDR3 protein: CASSQDPASSDTQYF

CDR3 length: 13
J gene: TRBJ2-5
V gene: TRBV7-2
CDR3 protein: CASGGGVGETQYF

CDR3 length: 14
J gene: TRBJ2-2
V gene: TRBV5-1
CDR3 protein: CASKTDLLVGELFF

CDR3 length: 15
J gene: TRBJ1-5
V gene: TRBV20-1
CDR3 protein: CSAPRGNLGNQPQHF

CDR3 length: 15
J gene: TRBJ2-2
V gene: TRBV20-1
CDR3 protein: CSARVSRSNTGELFF

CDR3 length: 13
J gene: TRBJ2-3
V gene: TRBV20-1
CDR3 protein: CSATGHGGDTQYF

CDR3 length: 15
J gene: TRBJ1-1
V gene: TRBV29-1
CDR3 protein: CSVENQGLKNTEAFF

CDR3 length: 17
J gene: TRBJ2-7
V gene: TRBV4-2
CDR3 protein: CASSQEAGLSLAYEQYF

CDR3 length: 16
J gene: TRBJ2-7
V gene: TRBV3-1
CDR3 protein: CASSQRGASGAYEQYF

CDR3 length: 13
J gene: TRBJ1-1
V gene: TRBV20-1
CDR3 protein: CSASLRRFTEAFF

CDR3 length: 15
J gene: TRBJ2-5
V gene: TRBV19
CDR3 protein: CASSMPGAGGETQYF

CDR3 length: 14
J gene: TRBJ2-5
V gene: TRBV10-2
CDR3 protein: CASKLAGYQETQYF

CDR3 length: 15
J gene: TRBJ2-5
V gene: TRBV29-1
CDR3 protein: CSVAVQGAGSETQYF

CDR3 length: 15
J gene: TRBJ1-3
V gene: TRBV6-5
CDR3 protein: CASSYSRDTGNTIYF

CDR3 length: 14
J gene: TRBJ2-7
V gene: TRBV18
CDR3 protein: CASSPAQGGYEQYF

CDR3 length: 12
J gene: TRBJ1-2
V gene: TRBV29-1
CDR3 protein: CSVEDQGTGYTF

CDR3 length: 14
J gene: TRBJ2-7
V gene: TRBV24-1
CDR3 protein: CATRPTGSSYEQYF

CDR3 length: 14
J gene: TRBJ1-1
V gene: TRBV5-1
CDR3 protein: CASRPQGAGTEAFF